A selection of T cell receptor beta chains follows, all from one sample in a study of shared clonotypes between healthy human individuals. Some clones are missing from TCRdb's copy, which holds only in-frame ones; the method was immunoSEQ multiplex PCR. The sample holds about 2.1 million clones; approximately 92% are singletons and the top ten take around 1.7%. The sample comprised naive CD8+ T cells from PBMCs. All receptors derive from a man aged 18 to 30 in good health. Some clones in this sample may be carry-over from other donors' samples. Each CDR3 is given with its conserved first and last residue. Each record gives: J gene, clone size, V gene, D gene, CDR3 DNA, CDR3 protein. The D gene is left open where the match is weak. Clone size is not always given. Where it is, it says once, few, many or a class for expanded clones.

J gene: TRBJ2-1; clone size: NA; V gene: TRBV28; D gene: NA; CDR3 DNA: TGTGCCAGCAGTTTTTGGGGGATCGGTCAACTGGACTACAATGAGCAGTTCTTC; CDR3 protein: CASSFWGIGQLDYNEQFF
J gene: TRBJ2-5; clone size: NA; V gene: TRBV7-3; D gene: NA; CDR3 DNA: TGTGCCAGCAGCCAAAAGGGTAGGGAGGTAGAGACCCAGTACTTC; CDR3 protein: CASSQKGREVETQYF
J gene: TRBJ2-1; clone size: NA; V gene: TRBV7-2; D gene: NA; CDR3 DNA: TGTGCCAGCATCCGGGACCCAACTAAATACAATGAGCAGTTCTTC; CDR3 protein: CASIRDPTKYNEQFF
J gene: TRBJ2-5; clone size: NA; V gene: TRBV7-9; D gene: NA; CDR3 DNA: TGTGCCAGCAGAACGGGATTCCAAGAGACCCAGTACTTC; CDR3 protein: CASRTGFQETQYF
J gene: TRBJ2-7; clone size: NA; V gene: TRBV5-1; D gene: NA; CDR3 DNA: TGCGCCAGCAGCTTGGTTGTCCAGGGGTTTCACGAGCAGTACTTC; CDR3 protein: CASSLVVQGFHEQYF
J gene: TRBJ2-7; clone size: NA; V gene: TRBV20-1; D gene: TRBD2; CDR3 DNA: TGCAGCGGGAGGGTTACTTACGAGCAGTACTTC; CDR3 protein: CSGRVTYEQYF
J gene: TRBJ2-1; clone size: NA; V gene: TRBV27; D gene: NA; CDR3 DNA: TGTGCCAGCAGTTTATTTGCTGCTTCCTCCTACAATGAGCAGTTCTTC; CDR3 protein: CASSLFAASSYNEQFF
J gene: TRBJ2-7; clone size: NA; V gene: TRBV7-9; D gene: TRBD1; CDR3 DNA: TGTGCCAGCAGCTTATTAGGGATCGGGGGACAGGGGCCTTACGAGCAGTACTTC; CDR3 protein: CASSLLGIGGQGPYEQYF
J gene: TRBJ1-1; clone size: NA; V gene: TRBV23-1; D gene: NA; CDR3 DNA: TGCGCCAGCAGTCAGGTCTCCGGGGTGGGGACTGAAGCTTTCTTT; CDR3 protein: CASSQVSGVGTEAFF
J gene: TRBJ2-1; clone size: NA; V gene: TRBV27; D gene: NA; CDR3 DNA: TGTGCCAGCAGCCAAGGGAGCTCCTACAATGAGCAGTTCTTC; CDR3 protein: CASSQGSSYNEQFF
J gene: TRBJ2-7; clone size: NA; V gene: TRBV6-8; D gene: NA; CDR3 DNA: TGTGCCAGCAGTTACCCCCCTCCGGGGACATCGTCCTACGAGCAGTACTTC; CDR3 protein: CASSYPPPGTSSYEQYF
J gene: TRBJ2-4; clone size: NA; V gene: TRBV19; D gene: NA; CDR3 DNA: TGTGCCAGTAGTATATACAGGTTCGGGCTGGACATTCAGTACTTC; CDR3 protein: CASSIYRFGLDIQYF
J gene: TRBJ2-7; clone size: NA; V gene: TRBV7-2; D gene: NA; CDR3 DNA: TGTGCCAGCAGCTTACTAGGACTACTTACCTACGAGCAGTACTTC; CDR3 protein: CASSLLGLLTYEQYF
J gene: TRBJ2-7; clone size: NA; V gene: TRBV15; D gene: NA; CDR3 DNA: TGTGCCACCAGCAGGAACCCGTCCTACGAGCAGTACTTC; CDR3 protein: CATSRNPSYEQYF
J gene: TRBJ2-7; clone size: NA; V gene: TRBV19; D gene: TRBD1; CDR3 DNA: TGTGCCAGTAGTATGAGACAGGGCTATACCTACGAGCAGTACTTC; CDR3 protein: CASSMRQGYTYEQYF
J gene: TRBJ2-7; clone size: once; V gene: TRBV6-1; D gene: NA; CDR3 DNA: TGTGCCAGCAGTGAAGATGTACTACCCTCCTACGAGCAGTACTTC; CDR3 protein: CASSEDVLPSYEQYF
J gene: TRBJ2-5; clone size: once; V gene: TRBV6-5; D gene: TRBD2; CDR3 DNA: TGTGCCAGCGGGGCGGGAGATTGGGAGACCCAGTACTTC; CDR3 protein: CASGAGDWETQYF
J gene: TRBJ2-2; clone size: NA; V gene: TRBV15; D gene: TRBD1; CDR3 DNA: TGTGCCACCAGCGAGGACAGGGGGCTCACCGGGGAGCTGTTTTTT; CDR3 protein: CATSEDRGLTGELFF
J gene: TRBJ2-1; clone size: NA; V gene: TRBV7-2; D gene: NA; CDR3 DNA: TGTGCCAGCAGCTCTCAGACCGACGGACATGGTGAGCAGTTCTTC; CDR3 protein: CASSSQTDGHGEQFF
J gene: TRBJ2-1; clone size: NA; V gene: TRBV28; D gene: TRBD1; CDR3 DNA: TGTGCCAGCGATGGCGGGGGACAGGGGGTTCTAAATGAGCAGTTCTTC; CDR3 protein: CASDGGGQGVLNEQFF
J gene: TRBJ1-5; clone size: NA; V gene: TRBV19; D gene: NA; CDR3 DNA: TGTGCCAGTACCGTTGGGAGGGGGAATCAGCCCCAGCATTTT; CDR3 protein: CASTVGRGNQPQHF
J gene: TRBJ1-4; clone size: NA; V gene: TRBV13; D gene: NA; CDR3 DNA: TGTGCCAGCAGCCTGGGACGGCTAAATGAAAAACTGTTTTTT; CDR3 protein: CASSLGRLNEKLFF
J gene: TRBJ1-2; clone size: NA; V gene: TRBV19; D gene: NA; CDR3 DNA: TGTGCCAGTAGTATAAACGGTGCGGAATTGACCTTC; CDR3 protein: CASSINGAELTF
J gene: TRBJ1-2; clone size: NA; V gene: TRBV9; D gene: NA; CDR3 DNA: TGTGCCAGCAGCCCTCGTTCGGATCCAGGCTATGGCTACACCTTC; CDR3 protein: CASSPRSDPGYGYTF
J gene: TRBJ1-2; clone size: NA; V gene: TRBV19; D gene: NA; CDR3 DNA: TGTGCCAGTGCGCCAGGCTTTCGGAGCTACACCTTC; CDR3 protein: CASAPGFRSYTF
J gene: TRBJ2-7; clone size: NA; V gene: TRBV9; D gene: TRBD2; CDR3 DNA: TGTGCCAGCAGCGTATACAGCGGGAGTTACGAGCAGTACTTC; CDR3 protein: CASSVYSGSYEQYF
J gene: TRBJ2-1; clone size: NA; V gene: TRBV4-1; D gene: TRBD2; CDR3 DNA: TGCGCCAACAGCCAGAGGGGGAGCGGGAGAAGCAATGAGCAGTTCTTC; CDR3 protein: CANSQRGSGRSNEQFF
J gene: TRBJ2-3; clone size: NA; V gene: TRBV27; D gene: TRBD1; CDR3 DNA: TGTGCCAGCAGTTTCGACAGGGGTGCAGATACGCAGTATTTT; CDR3 protein: CASSFDRGADTQYF
J gene: TRBJ1-2; clone size: NA; V gene: TRBV6-1; D gene: NA; CDR3 DNA: TGTGCCAGCACCAAGTGGCGGAGCCCTAACTATGGCTACACCTTC; CDR3 protein: CASTKWRSPNYGYTF
J gene: TRBJ2-2; clone size: NA; V gene: TRBV4-3; D gene: TRBD1; CDR3 DNA: TGCGCCAGCAGCCCGGGGACAGGGGTCGGGGAGCTGTTTTTT; CDR3 protein: CASSPGTGVGELFF
J gene: TRBJ2-1; clone size: NA; V gene: TRBV9; D gene: NA; CDR3 DNA: TGTGCCAGCAGCTTCGAAAAGGGGGGAGAGGCCGATGAGCAGTTCTTC; CDR3 protein: CASSFEKGGEADEQFF
J gene: TRBJ2-5; clone size: NA; V gene: TRBV5-1; D gene: NA; CDR3 DNA: TGCGCCAGCAGCTTGGGAGTAAGACAAGAGACCCAGTACTTC; CDR3 protein: CASSLGVRQETQYF
J gene: TRBJ2-2; clone size: NA; V gene: TRBV28; D gene: NA; CDR3 DNA: TGTGCCAGCAGTTTATGGGGGGCGAACACCGGGGAGCTGTTTTTT; CDR3 protein: CASSLWGANTGELFF
J gene: TRBJ2-3; clone size: NA; V gene: TRBV5-6; D gene: TRBD2; CDR3 DNA: TGTGCCAGCAGCTTGGTCCCCCTAGCGGGTTACACAGATACGCAGTATTTT; CDR3 protein: CASSLVPLAGYTDTQYF
J gene: TRBJ2-2; clone size: once; V gene: TRBV9; D gene: TRBD2; CDR3 DNA: TGTGCCAGCGGGAGACTAGCGGGGAACACCGGGGAGCTGTTTTTT; CDR3 protein: CASGRLAGNTGELFF
J gene: TRBJ2-5; clone size: NA; V gene: TRBV14; D gene: NA; CDR3 DNA: TGTGCCAGCAGCCAAGATGCTGGCACGGAGACCCAGTACTTC; CDR3 protein: CASSQDAGTETQYF
J gene: TRBJ2-3; clone size: NA; V gene: TRBV9; D gene: NA; CDR3 DNA: TGTGCCAGCAGCGGGCAAGATACGCAGTATTTT; CDR3 protein: CASSGQDTQYF
J gene: TRBJ1-1; clone size: NA; V gene: TRBV20-1; D gene: NA; CDR3 DNA: TGCAGTGCTTCGACCTACACTGAAGCTTTCTTT; CDR3 protein: CSASTYTEAFF
J gene: TRBJ1-3; clone size: NA; V gene: TRBV6-5; D gene: NA; CDR3 DNA: TGTGCCAGCAGTTACTCCAAGCAGCAAGGAAACACCATATATTTT; CDR3 protein: CASSYSKQQGNTIYF
J gene: TRBJ2-3; clone size: NA; V gene: TRBV4-1; D gene: NA; CDR3 DNA: TGCGCCAGCAGCCAAGAGCAATACAAAGGCGTGGGGCTCGGGGAAGGGGCAGATACGCAGTATTTT; CDR3 protein: CASSQEQYKGVGLGEGADTQYF
J gene: TRBJ2-3; clone size: NA; V gene: TRBV27; D gene: NA; CDR3 DNA: TGTGCCAGCAGTTTCGGTGTGACGCAGTATTTT; CDR3 protein: CASSFGVTQYF
J gene: TRBJ1-2; clone size: NA; V gene: TRBV5-8; D gene: TRBD1; CDR3 DNA: TGTGCCAGCAGCTACCGGGACAGGGGAGAAGTTGGCTACACCTTC; CDR3 protein: CASSYRDRGEVGYTF
J gene: TRBJ2-7; clone size: NA; V gene: TRBV4-3; D gene: TRBD1; CDR3 DNA: TGCGCCAGCAGCCGAACAGGGGCAAACGAGCAGTACTTC; CDR3 protein: CASSRTGANEQYF